This T cell receptor (beta chain) was identified in a study of T cells after posttransplantation cyclophosphamide. Study observations and caveats: TRB clonality was highly associated with recipient CMV seropositivity and reactivation. Later post-transplant blood repertoires were often dominated by donor CD8+ memory clones. Blood and skin or GI T cell repertoires showed limited TRB overlap.

The table lists this clone with many counts. What it binds is unknown. Busulfan-fludarabine conditioning, marrow transplant, and cyclophosphamide on days +3 and +4 were administered. Trimming took 6 bases from V and 4 from J, leaving 18 bases between them. Germline V gene sequence: CDR1 MRHNA, CDR2 SNTAGT. This CDR3 is built from 15 residues. Clones were sequenced by immunoSEQ multiplex PCR, and TCRdb holds only the in-frame ones, with some missing. Recorded here are around 6,800 clones, none singletons. This chain connects TRBV6-4 to TRBJ2-5; D gene ambiguous. The clonotype originates from a young adult male patient who received an allogeneic stem cell transplant from an unrelated donor, was CMV-positive, and had acute and chronic GVHD. Some T cells may originate from the graft donor. The source was PBMCs, collected after an allogeneic stem cell transplant with post-transplant cyclophosphamide. The CDR3 nucleotides are TGTGCCAGCAGGATCGGTCCTGCCCTCACAGAGACCCAGTACTTC. It codes for CASRIGPALTETQYF.